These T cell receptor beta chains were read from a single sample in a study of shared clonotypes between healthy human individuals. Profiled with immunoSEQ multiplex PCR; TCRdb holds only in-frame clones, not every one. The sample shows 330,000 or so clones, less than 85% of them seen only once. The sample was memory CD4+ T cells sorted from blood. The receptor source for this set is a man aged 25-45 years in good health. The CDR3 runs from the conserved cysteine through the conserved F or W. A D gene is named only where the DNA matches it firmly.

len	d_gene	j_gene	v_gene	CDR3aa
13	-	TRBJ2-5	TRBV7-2	CASSLVDSGSRYF
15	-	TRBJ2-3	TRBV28	CASSLAGVQTDTQYF
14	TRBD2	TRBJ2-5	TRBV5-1	CASGLLAIQETQYF
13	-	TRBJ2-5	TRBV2	CASSVDHQETQYF
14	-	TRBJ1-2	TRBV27	CASSERTQGYGYTF
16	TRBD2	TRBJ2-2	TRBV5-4	CASSPGLAGLTGELFF
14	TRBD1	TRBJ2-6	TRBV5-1	CASRLGQGQNVLTF
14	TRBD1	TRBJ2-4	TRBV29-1	CSAVPGQKRNIQYF
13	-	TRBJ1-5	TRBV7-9	CASKGEGNQPQHF
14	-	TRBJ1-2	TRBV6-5	CASRPTGVRNGYTF
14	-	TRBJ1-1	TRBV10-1	CASSMDMGGDEAFF